The T cell receptor beta chain under discussion was sequenced for a study of response to subunit inactivated influenza vaccine. Study-wide points: Every seasonal influenza vaccination brings in few new T cells, the authors suggested.

Using its own MiXCR run on the RT-PCR reads, TCRdb lists one record per CDR3 protein. This sample yields about 520,000 distinct CDR3 sequences, of which under 8.5% are seen a single time; 13% belongs to the top ten. The CDR3 length is 17 residues. From germline, CDR1 is DFQATT and CDR2 SNEGSKA (reference sequence). V dropped 1 base and J dropped 0 bases, with 17 bases sitting between them. This clonotype was seen a handful of times. The antigen is unknown. Source: PBMCs from blood, taken less than 30 months after vaccination. This chain connects TRBV20-1 to TRBJ2-3; D possibly corresponds to TRBD2 (7 bases). The origin of this receptor is a man aged 50 to 69 who received an inactivated influenza vaccine. The CDR3 coding sequence is TGCAGTGCTAGAGCCCCCCACGAGGGGGGGAGCACAGATACGCAGTATTTT. Protein: CSARAPHEGGSTDTQYF.